Shown below are 13 T cell receptor beta chains from a single sample sequenced in a study of response to subunit inactivated influenza vaccine. TCRdb recomputed calls from the RT-PCR reads with MiXCR, one row per CDR3 protein. The sample yields some 540,000 distinct CDR3 sequences, around 25% seen once. These sequences were also reported in another study, on T cells expressing NK-cell markers. That study reports: Generation of TCR beta cDNA was performed by 5'RACE template switching incorporating UMIs.

Source: CD4+ T cells sorted from PBMCs, taken 11 to 12 days after vaccination. The receptors derive from a man aged 50 to 60 who received an inactivated influenza vaccine.

This clonotype was seen more than once but under ten times. The CDR3 nucleotides are TGTGCCAGCAGTGTCAAGGTTTTAAAATTGGGAAACACCATATATTTT. This translates into CASSVKVLKLGNTIYF. The V and J genes are TRBV25-1 and TRBJ1-3; D unclear. The CDR3 is 16 residues long. Trimming took off 4 bases at V and 4 bases at J, with 17 bases between the two ends. The germline V gene encodes CDR1 MGHDK and CDR2 SYGVNS.

This clonotype was seen only a few times. The V call is TRBV20-1, the J call TRBJ2-3, with 9 bases lining up with TRBD2. The CDR3 loop spans 13 amino acids. Germline CDR1 reads DFQATT; CDR2 reads SNEGSKA (reference sequence). V shed 7 bases and J 5 bases; nucleotides not matched to a gene: 7. CDR3 region: CSVAGVSVDTQYF. The CDR3 DNA is TGCAGTGTAGCGGGAGTTAGTGTAGATACGCAGTATTTT.

Only a few counts were recorded for this clonotype. The J gene is TRBJ1-2, the V gene TRBV27; TRBD1 might be the D (5 bases). Germline V lookup: CDR1 MNHEY, CDR2 SMNVEV (reference sequence). This CDR3 is built from 15 residues. V lost 8 bases and J 4 bases, leaving 20 bases between the germline ends. CDR3 amino acids: CASSNQARGTYGYTF. CDR3 sequence (DNA): TGTGCCAGCTCTAATCAGGCTCGCGGGACCTATGGCTACACCTTC.

This clonotype was observed a handful of times. The J gene is TRBJ2-2, the V gene TRBV6-2 or TRBV6-3, with D uncertain. Germline V lookup: CDR1 MNHEY, CDR2 SVGEGT. The V and J ends lost 2 bases and 0 bases respectively, with 10 bases between them. CDR3 length: 16 amino acids. Here the CDR3 DNA reads TGTGCCAGCAGTTACCCTCGTATCGCGAACACCGGGGAGCTGTTTTTT. As protein: CASSYPRIANTGELFF.

This clonotype was seen a handful of times. The chain employs TRBV7-9 and TRBJ2-7; 7 nucleotides match TRBD1. The CDR3 is made up of 16 amino acids. V lost 4 bases and J lost 3; bases outside the gene matches: 12. Per germline, CDR1 SEHNR and CDR2 FQNEAQ (reference sequence). The DNA of the CDR3 is TGTGCCAGCAGCTCGCTGGCCGGGACAGCTGACTACGAGCAGTACTTC. Protein product: CASSSLAGTADYEQYF.

The rearrangement links TRBV11-3 to TRBJ2-2; possible D gene TRBD2, 6 bases. Trimming removed 1 base from V and 5 bases from J, with 11 bases in between. The germline gives CDR1 SGHNT, CDR2 YENEEA. There are 15 residues in the CDR3. CDR3 bases: TGTGCCAGCAGCTTAGGGCGTCTAGCGACCGGGGAGCTGTTTTTT. This encodes CASSLGRLATGELFF.

Ten or more counts support this clonotype. The chain carries TRBV29-1 and TRBJ2-5; D may be TRBD2 (6 bases). The CDR3 covers 13 residues. V was shortened by 2 bases and J by 5 bases, with 12 bases between the two germline ends. Germline V CDR1 and CDR2: SQVTM, ANQGSEA. CDR3 sequence (DNA): TGCAGCGTTGAATTCGGGAGCCTCGAGACCCAGTACTTC. This codes for CSVEFGSLETQYF.

This clonotype has a handful of counts. The V gene is TRBV18, the J gene TRBJ2-7; 7 nucleotides match TRBD1. V trimming: 2 bases; J trimming: 5 bases; junction bases outside the gene matches: 3. Germline-derived CDR1 and CDR2 are KGHSH and LQKENI. The CDR3 is made up of 13 amino acids. The CDR3 spells CASSPNRGDEQYF. In DNA form, the CDR3 reads TGTGCCAGCTCACCAAACAGGGGCGACGAGCAGTACTTC.

This clonotype was counted only a few times. This rearrangement joins TRBV29-1 to TRBJ1-1; D is possibly TRBD1 (5 bases). Trimming took off 6 bases at V and 3 bases at J, with 20 bases between the two ends. The V gene's germline CDR1 is SQVTM and CDR2 ANQGSEA. The CDR3 has 15 residues. The CDR3: CSVGTPTYEDTEAFF. The DNA for the CDR3 is TGCAGCGTCGGGACGCCCACATATGAGGACACTGAAGCTTTCTTT.

This clonotype has only a few counts. The chain employs TRBV7-2 and TRBJ2-7; TRBD2 is a possible D gene (5 bases). The V and J ends lost 5 bases and 5 bases respectively, with 19 bases between them. The germline V gene has CDR1 SGHTA and CDR2 FQGNSA. The CDR3 sequence is 15 residues long. The CDR3 DNA reads as TGTGCCAGCAGCCTGTCAAGCGGACGGTGGGACGAGCAGTACTTC. Residues: CASSLSSGRWDEQYF.

This clonotype was found a few times. This chain connects TRBV29-1 to TRBJ2-3, with 9 bases that match TRBD2. The CDR3 runs to 15 residues. The germline V gene encodes CDR1 SQVTM and CDR2 ANQGSEA. V was pared by 4 bases and J by 7 bases, with 12 bases of the junction left unmatched. The CDR3 nucleotides are TGCAGCGTTGTCGGTCCAGCGGGAGGATCAAATACGCAGTATTTT. It codes for CSVVGPAGGSNTQYF.

The chain recombines TRBV9 with TRBJ2-3; D is perhaps TRBD2 (7 bases). Between the trimmed V and J ends, which lost 3 bases and 4 bases, there was a span of 15 bases. CDR3 length equals 15 residues. Germline CDR1 SGDLS, CDR2 YYNGEE. This CDR3 reads CASSERGAGADTQYF. As DNA, the CDR3 is TGTGCCAGCAGCGAACGGGGGGCCGGAGCAGATACGCAGTATTTT.

This clonotype has only a few counts. J is TRBJ2-1 and V is TRBV6-2 or TRBV6-3; D unresolved. V lost 8 bases, J lost 0 bases, and 17 bases lay in between. The CDR3 is 16 residues long. The germline V gene has CDR1 MNHEY and CDR2 SVGEGT. The CDR3 here is CASPSGIPSSYNEQFF. The CDR3, as DNA: TGTGCCAGCCCCTCAGGCATTCCCAGCTCCTACAATGAGCAGTTCTTC.